The rows below give T cell receptor beta chains drawn from one sample of a study of cytomegalovirus exposure and HLA in healthy donors. Clones were read by immunoSEQ multiplex PCR, and TCRdb kept only the in-frame ones, dropping some. Of more than 95,000 clones detected, roughly 76% appear once; the ten largest clones hold 15% to 20%. Sequencing was done on a sample of PBMCs. Every receptor here comes from a man aged 50 to 59 in good health and CMV-seropositive. Each CDR3 is given with its conserved first and last residue. Fields, in order: CDR3 protein, V gene, J gene.

cdr3_aa: CASSLTGSPRNEQFF
v_call: TRBV11-3
j_call: TRBJ2-1

cdr3_aa: CASSSIRDSGFEQYF
v_call: TRBV5-8
j_call: TRBJ2-7

cdr3_aa: CASSFQGAYEQYF
v_call: TRBV28
j_call: TRBJ2-7

cdr3_aa: CASSFRYQSGSIGDTQYF
v_call: TRBV27
j_call: TRBJ2-3

cdr3_aa: CASSQGVSAGGSYEQYF
v_call: TRBV4-1
j_call: TRBJ2-7

cdr3_aa: CASSPLLLSGSYNEQFF
v_call: TRBV7-9
j_call: TRBJ2-1

cdr3_aa: CASSLRTQNTGELFF
v_call: TRBV5-4
j_call: TRBJ2-2

cdr3_aa: CASSTQFREEDEQYF
v_call: TRBV19
j_call: TRBJ2-7

cdr3_aa: CASTSTGNTEAFF
v_call: TRBV19
j_call: TRBJ1-1

cdr3_aa: CASSLVGGQPF
v_call: TRBV7-9
j_call: TRBJ1-2

cdr3_aa: CASSYSGREDYGYTF
v_call: TRBV6-6
j_call: TRBJ1-2

cdr3_aa: CASSLFSAYEQYF
v_call: TRBV7-9
j_call: TRBJ2-7

cdr3_aa: CSARSYLTQYF
v_call: TRBV20-1
j_call: TRBJ2-5

cdr3_aa: CASSLSVAGGLSEVEQFF
v_call: TRBV27
j_call: TRBJ2-1

cdr3_aa: CASSPTVGTYEQYF
v_call: TRBV9
j_call: TRBJ2-7